This T cell receptor beta chain originates from a study of T cells after yellow fever vaccination (dated by TCRdb to between 2019 and 2020). Background for the entire study: The SMART-Seq v4 Ultra Low Input RNA kit was used to prepare libraries from fractions with low cell numbers. To follow T-cell clones before and after primary and booster YFV17D yellow fever vaccination, bulk TCR alpha and beta repertoires were sequenced over time. Two healthy male donors made up the cohort, one aged 18 to 30 years and the other aged 30 to 40 years. Bulk PBMC replicates and cell subsets were isolated from blood drawn at multiple timepoints before and after both primary and secondary immunization.

TCR cDNA was made using 5'RACE template switching, a step that added a universal primer site and unique molecular identifiers. Priming of cDNA synthesis was performed from both the TCR alpha and TCR beta constant segments. Library amplification used two PCR steps, and the second PCR step added sample barcodes and sequencing adapters. Sequencing of libraries was performed on Illumina HiSeq 2500 (2x100 bp) or NovaSeq (2x150 bp). The published analysis was carried out like this. Reads were demultiplexed and collapsed into UMI consensus sequences with MIGEC, and V(D)J alignment was performed with MiXCR. Vaccine-responding clonotypes were defined with edgeR using replicate PBMC samples, requiring FDR below 0.01 and a log2 fold change above 5 up to day 15. Each bulk clonotype received a CD4 or CD8 identity based on whether the sequenced CD4 or CD8 repertoire contained that clonotype at higher abundance. Starting from the raw public reads, TCRdb applied fastp trimming at Q25, assembled clones with MiXCR and retained in-frame beta chains. CDR3 protein duplicates are merged, each entry listing the most common genes and DNA. The V and J calls were not made by the authors but by TCRdb's processing. In all, the sample holds over 110,000 distinct CDR3 sequences, and approximately 7.7% of those were seen once. The top ten hold roughly 0.73% of the sample.

The treatment or condition label on this specimen signifies: live attenuated yellow fever vaccine strain. A standard Ficoll-Paque protocol was used to isolate PBMCs from peripheral blood. CD4 and CD8 T-cell fractions were isolated with Dynabeads CD4 and CD8 positive selection kits. TriZol was used to extract RNA from bulk PBMCs, CD4 and CD8 fractions, and dextramer-positive and dextramer-negative fractions. V was cut back by 0 bases and J by 1 base, leaving a gap of 12 bases between them. Reading from cysteine to phenylalanine, the CDR3 counts 15 amino acids. Left in the record is the CDR3 DNA by itself, 45 bases read in frame from the first base. For CDR1 and CDR2, the germline V gene (reference sequence) lists DFQATT and SNEGSKA. What the work shows at the level of the full study, not this receptor alone: The secondary T-cell response was weaker than the primary response but faster, peaking on day 5 instead of day 15. Computational filtering was required because FACS-sorted repertoires could contain abundant contaminating clonotypes from the bulk population. A small share of clonotypes was detected in both CD4 and CD8 compartments, with the overlap likely arising from convergent recombination. Most clones expanded after primary vaccination were re-detected after the booster (almost 97% of CD4 and approximately 89% of CD8), suggesting broad memory maintenance. The study included only two donors, which limits how far the findings can be generalized.

Note on this clonotype: Its antigen is currently not known. No clone much larger than this one lies a single base away; base qualities are absent.

The specimen comprised CD4+ T cells sorted from PBMCs, sampled 5 days after the yellow fever booster vaccination. The rearranged segments are TRBV20-1 and TRBJ1-1; TRBD1 is possibly the D segment (5 matching bases). The TCR comes from a man between 25 and 39 years old who received the YFV17D yellow fever vaccine. The CDR3 has the sequence CSARDSGPKNTEAFF. In nucleotides, the sequence is TGCAGTGCTAGAGACTCGGGACCGAAGAACACTGAAGCTTTCTTT.